The 2 T cell receptor beta chains listed next were all sequenced from one sample in a study of blood T cell repertoires in COVID-19 (dated by TCRdb to the early 2020s). Libraries were prepared through the immunoSEQ multiplex PCR assay. TCRdb retrieved this table from immuneACCESS and kept in-frame rearrangements only. Not all clones are present; in checked studies, unresolved V genes account for under half, and no reason is known for the remainder. For this sample there are about 220,000 clones; over 60% appear just once. The ten top clones hold 7.2% of the sample. The specimen was peripheral blood. These receptor sequences come from a woman in her 70s with acute or convalescent COVID-19.

V is TRBV5-1 and J is TRBJ1-3, with a weak D call TRBD1 (5 bases). Germline CDR1 SGHRS, CDR2 YFSETQ. This CDR3 has 15 amino acids. V gave up 4 bases and J gave up 4 bases, with 15 bases separating them. In DNA form, the CDR3 reads TGCGCCAGCAGCCCAATCGGGGGACTCGGAAACACCATATATTTT. The encoded protein is CASSPIGGLGNTIYF.

The CDR3 nucleotides are TGTGCCAGCAGTGGCTTCAGAACTGAAGCTTTCTTT. Its translation: CASSGFRTEAFF. The J gene is TRBJ1-1, the V gene TRBV2, with D unresolved. The CDR3 covers 12 residues. Trimming pared 4 bases from V and 5 bases from J, leaving 8 bases between. Germline CDR1 SNHLY, CDR2 FYNNEI. Drawing the rest from reference TRBV2 and TRBJ1-1, the complete variable domain is EPEVTQTPSHQVTQMGQEVILRCVPISNHLYFYWYRQILGQKVEFLVSFYNNEISEKSEIFDDQFSVERPDGSNFTLKIRSTKLEDSAMYFCASSGFRTEAFFGQGTRLTVV.